Listed below are T cell receptor beta chains from one sample, sequenced in a study of cytomegalovirus exposure and HLA in healthy donors. Here immunoSEQ multiplex PCR was the method, and the copy in TCRdb shows in-frame clones only, minus some. This sample carries around 190,000 clones, 65% to 75% of them seen once, and the ten largest clones take approximately 5%. The sample consisted of PBMCs. These receptors originate from a man aged 25 to 45 in good health and CMV-seropositive. Both conserved end residues are part of each CDR3. The D gene is left open where the match is weak. Clone size is given for some rows only: seen once, a few or many times, or a class if the clone is expanded.

v_call: TRBV7-9; d_call: NA; clone_size: once; j_call: TRBJ1-1; cdr3_aa: CSSIRIPTVRANTEAFF; cdr3_nt: TGTTCCAGCATCCGAATTCCAACGGTCAGGGCGAACACTGAAGCTTTCTTT
v_call: TRBV6-5; d_call: NA; clone_size: NA; j_call: TRBJ2-5; cdr3_aa: CASSYSGRGLETQYF; cdr3_nt: TGTGCCAGCAGTTACTCTGGCAGGGGTTTGGAGACCCAGTACTTC
v_call: TRBV28; d_call: NA; clone_size: once; j_call: TRBJ1-2; cdr3_aa: CASVDSNYGYTF; cdr3_nt: TGTGCCAGCGTAGACAGTAACTATGGCTACACCTTC
v_call: TRBV27; d_call: NA; clone_size: NA; j_call: TRBJ2-7; cdr3_aa: CASSGLGFMSEQYF; cdr3_nt: TGTGCCAGTAGTGGTCTAGGTTTTATGAGCGAGCAGTACTTC
v_call: TRBV11-2; d_call: TRBD2; clone_size: few; j_call: TRBJ2-7; cdr3_aa: CASSSLAGGLEQYF; cdr3_nt: TGTGCCAGCAGCTCTCTAGCGGGAGGACTCGAGCAGTACTTC
v_call: TRBV15; d_call: TRBD2; clone_size: few; j_call: TRBJ2-3; cdr3_aa: CATSRGFPGLAGDTQYF; cdr3_nt: TGTGCCACCAGCAGAGGTTTCCCGGGACTAGCGGGGGATACGCAGTATTTT
v_call: TRBV5-1; d_call: TRBD2; clone_size: NA; j_call: TRBJ2-1; cdr3_aa: CASSLDLAGNEQFF; cdr3_nt: TGCGCCAGCAGCTTGGACCTAGCGGGTAATGAGCAGTTCTTC
v_call: TRBV13; d_call: NA; clone_size: NA; j_call: TRBJ2-5; cdr3_aa: CASSLGGATQYF; cdr3_nt: TGTGCCAGCAGCTTAGGGGGGGCGACCCAGTACTTC
v_call: TRBV6-6; d_call: NA; clone_size: NA; j_call: TRBJ2-7; cdr3_aa: CASSRDSRSEQYF; cdr3_nt: TGTGCCAGCAGTCGGGACTCCCGATCCGAGCAGTACTTC
v_call: TRBV11-2; d_call: NA; clone_size: few; j_call: TRBJ2-7; cdr3_aa: CASSLLAGSYEQYF; cdr3_nt: TGTGCCAGCAGCTTACTGGCGGGGTCCTACGAGCAGTACTTC
v_call: TRBV18; d_call: TRBD1; clone_size: NA; j_call: TRBJ1-4; cdr3_aa: CASSPQRTGQEKLFF; cdr3_nt: TGTGCCAGCTCACCCCAAAGGACAGGGCAAGAAAAACTGTTTTTT
v_call: TRBV6-5; d_call: TRBD1; clone_size: few; j_call: TRBJ1-2; cdr3_aa: CASTTGTGIPYGYTF; cdr3_nt: TGTGCCAGCACCACGGGGACAGGGATTCCTTATGGCTACACCTTC
v_call: TRBV7-2; d_call: TRBD1; clone_size: NA; j_call: TRBJ2-3; cdr3_aa: CASSSGQGGDTQYF; cdr3_nt: TGTGCCAGCAGCTCAGGACAGGGGGGAGATACGCAGTATTTT
v_call: TRBV21-1; d_call: NA; clone_size: NA; j_call: TRBJ2-7; cdr3_aa: CASSNPGQLRPQYF; cdr3_nt: TGTGCCAGCAGCAACCCAGGACAGCTTCGACCCCAGTACTTC
v_call: TRBV7-9; d_call: NA; clone_size: few; j_call: TRBJ1-1; cdr3_aa: CASSSQDTEAFF; cdr3_nt: TGTGCCAGCAGCTCCCAGGACACTGAAGCTTTCTTT
v_call: TRBV9; d_call: TRBD1; clone_size: once; j_call: TRBJ1-2; cdr3_aa: CASSVASSLGGALGYTF; cdr3_nt: TGTGCCAGCAGCGTAGCCTCCTCCCTAGGGGGCGCATTAGGCTACACCTTC